This TCR beta chain was profiled in a study of blood T cell repertoires in COVID-19. This table comes from immunoSEQ multiplex PCR, and its TCRdb copy is limited to in-frame clones, with some not included. The sample includes over 250,000 clones, 83% seen only once; the top ten take over 9%. CDR1 and CDR2 from the germline V gene are LGHDT and YNNKEL (reference sequence). V was shortened by 3 bases and J by 0 bases, with 11 bases between the two germline ends. The CDR3 runs 16 residues. The material sequenced was peripheral blood. The source is a woman in her forties or fifties who had recovered from COVID-19. This sequence joins TRBV3-1 (or the pseudogene TRBV3-2) and TRBJ1-4; possible D gene TRBD1, 6 bases. The CDR3 region is CASSQRGSATNEKLFF. As DNA, the CDR3 is TGTGCCAGCAGCCAGAGGGGGTCTGCAACTAATGAAAAACTGTTTTTT.